Following are 19 T cell receptor beta chains from one sample sequenced in a study of blood T cells in healthy people across ages (dated by TCRdb to between 2014 and 2017). To prepare the library, 5' RACE was applied. TCRdb records Illumina HiSeq 2500 as the sequencer. A second 7 to 11 cycle PCR used a sample-barcoded 5' primer and a J-beta primer mix. Using fastp at Q25 and MiXCR, TCRdb reprocessed the public reads and kept productive beta chains. Each entry is one CDR3 protein sequence, shown with its most common DNA and genes. The sample contains about 590,000 distinct CDR3 sequences, approximately 30% of them found a single time. More than 15% of the sample is taken by the ten largest. Sequencing was carried out using blood. These receptors originate from a woman aged 80 or over in good health.

This clonotype showed up many times. The rearrangement joins TRBV7-8 to TRBJ1-5; D is unresolved. Germline lookup yields CDR1 SGHVS and CDR2 FQNEAQ. The CDR3 spans 15 residues. Trimming stripped 0 bases from V and 0 bases from J, with 6 bases between. The CDR3 is CASSLAVASNQPQHF. CDR3 bases: TGTGCCAGCAGCTTAGCAGTTGCTAGCAATCAGCCCCAGCATTTT.

This clonotype has a handful of counts. The chain is built from TRBV9 and TRBJ2-5; D might be TRBD2 (7 bases). CDR3 length equals 14 residues. CDR1 is SGDLS and CDR2 is YYNGEE in the germline V gene. With 4 bases removed from V and 5 bases from J, the gap between germline ends came to 15 bases. In nucleotides, the CDR3 is TGTGCCAGCAGCAAAGAAGGGGGGGGGGAGACCCAGTACTTC. This codes for CASSKEGGGETQYF.

The chain links TRBV6-2 or TRBV6-3 to TRBJ2-1; tentative D call: TRBD2 (7 bases). Germline CDR1 reads MNHEY; CDR2 reads SVGEGT. Between the trimmed V and J ends, which lost 7 bases and 0 bases, there was a span of 13 bases. There are 15 residues in the CDR3. The CDR3, as DNA: TGTGCCAGCACCGGGGGGCCCTCCTCCTACAATGAGCAGTTCTTC. It translates to CASTGGPSSYNEQFF.

As to this clonotype: This may stem from a read error, because a much larger clone lies one nucleotide away. The chain combines TRBV7-2 with TRBJ2-5, with D tentatively TRBD2 (5 bases). Trimming removed 4 bases from V and 4 bases from J, with 7 bases in between. CDR3 length: 12 residues. CDR1 and CDR2 from the germline V gene are SGHTA and FQGNSA. For the CDR3, the DNA is TGTGCCAGCAGCTGCGCGGGAGAGACCCAGTACTTC. Translated: CASSCAGETQYF.

This clonotype was detected many times. The genes are TRBV12-3 or TRBV12-4 and TRBJ2-5; 7 nucleotides align to TRBD2. This CDR3 has 17 residues. Trimming took 3 bases from V and 7 from J; bases not matched to a gene: 17. In nucleotides, the CDR3 is TGTGCCAGCAGTTTGTTCGGGGGGTGGGGGGGGTTTGCGACCCAGTACTTC. Its protein product is CASSLFGGWGGFATQYF.

This sequence joins TRBV29-1 and TRBJ2-1; 7 positions match TRBD1. V lost 7 bases and J lost 6; bases outside the gene matches: 12. There are 14 residues in the CDR3. CDR1 is SQVTM, CDR2 ANQGSEA, per germline. CDR3 sequence reads: CSATDRLDINEQFF. Here the CDR3 DNA reads TGCAGCGCAACGGACAGGTTGGACATCAATGAGCAGTTCTTC.

J is TRBJ1-2 and V is TRBV5-6; 9 bases agree with TRBD1. The CDR3 contains 16 residues. Trimming removed 3 bases from V and 4 bases from J; junction bases left unmatched: 10. Germline V CDR1 and CDR2: SGHDT, YYEEEE. Written as DNA, the CDR3 is TGTGCCAGCAGCTGGGCTCTAGAGGGACAGGGCTATGGCTACACCTTC. This translates into CASSWALEGQGYGYTF.

This rearrangement joins TRBV20-1 to TRBJ1-2; 10 positions match TRBD1. Per germline, CDR1 DFQATT and CDR2 SNEGSKA (reference sequence). Trimming at V came to 6 bases and at J to 0 bases, leaving 13 bases not matched to a gene. CDR3 length: 17 amino acids. The CDR3 spells CSAPRQGATWANYGYTF. For the CDR3, the DNA is TGCAGTGCACCCAGACAGGGGGCGACTTGGGCTAACTATGGCTACACCTTC.

The chain is built from TRBV6-8 and TRBJ1-5; tentatively, D is TRBD1 (6 bases). The germline CDR1 and CDR2 sequences are MNHGY and SAAAGT. There are 16 residues in the CDR3. With 10 bases removed from V and 3 bases from J, the gap between germline ends came to 22 bases. CDR3 DNA sequence: TGTGCCACCGTAGAGAGGTACAGGGAGGACAATCAGCCCCAGCATTTT. Its protein is CATVERYREDNQPQHF.

V gene TRBV10-3 combines with J gene TRBJ2-1, with 8 bases fitting TRBD2. Germline V gene lookup returns CDR1 ENHRY and CDR2 SYGVKD. The CDR3 length is 15 residues. The V and J ends lost 3 bases and 15 bases, in that order; junction bases with no gene match: 16. This CDR3 is CAISERSGGRNEWFF. CDR3 sequence (DNA): TGTGCCATCAGTGAAAGGTCGGGGGGGCGGAATGAGTGGTTCTTC.

The chain joins TRBV12-3 or TRBV12-4 to TRBJ1-5, with 7 positions matching TRBD1. The CDR3 extends over 15 amino acids. Trimming took 5 bases from V and 5 from J; bases not matched to a gene: 9. CDR3 sequence (DNA): TGTGCCAGCAGTAGTAGGGGGCGGCGGGATCAGCCCCAGCATTTT. Its protein product is CASSSRGRRDQPQHF.

This clonotype was counted only a few times. This rearrangement joins TRBV4-3 to TRBJ1-1, with D possibly being TRBD1 (5 bases). V lost 0 bases to trimming and J lost 3 bases, with 14 bases between them. This CDR3 has 16 residues. Germline assignment: CDR1 LGHNA and CDR2 YSLEER. The CDR3 reads CASSQDPLGGYTEAFF. As DNA, the CDR3 is TGCGCCAGCAGCCAAGATCCTCTCGGGGGTTACACTGAAGCTTTCTTT.

In this sample, this clonotype turned up a few times. V and J are TRBV7-7 and TRBJ2-7, with D unresolved. The germline V and J ends were trimmed by 5 bases and 11 bases, with 7 bases remaining between them. CDR3 length: 9 residues. The germline V gene has CDR1 SSHAT and CDR2 FNYEAQ (reference sequence). CDR3 sequence (DNA): TGTGCCAGCAGCCCCAGGAAGTACTTC. Amino acids: CASSPRKYF.

The table lists this clonotype with many counts. The chain couples TRBV5-1 to TRBJ1-2; 7 nucleotides match TRBD1. Trimming cost V 1 base and J 7 bases; bases outside gene matches: 10. The CDR3 totals 15 residues. Looked up from germline, CDR1 is SGHRS and CDR2 is YFSETQ. The DNA for the CDR3 is TGCGCCAGCAGCTTGAAGCAGGGGGTTGGCGGTGGCTACACCTTC. Translated, it gives CASSLKQGVGGGYTF.

The V gene is TRBV27, the J gene TRBJ1-6; 7 bases fit TRBD1. The CDR3 runs to 15 residues. The V gene end was trimmed by 3 bases and the J gene end by 9 bases; junction bases not matched to a gene: 8. Germline CDR1 MNHEY, CDR2 SMNVEV (reference sequence). Here the CDR3 reads CASSLADRDGSPLHF. CDR3 in DNA: TGTGCCAGCAGTTTGGCCGACAGGGATGGTTCACCCCTCCACTTT.

This clonotype was observed many times. This chain links TRBV14 with TRBJ2-1; D possibly corresponds to TRBD1 (6 bases). V gave up 0 bases and J gave up 8 bases, with 20 bases separating them. The CDR3 has 17 amino acids. The V gene's germline CDR1 is SGHDN and CDR2 FVKESK. The CDR3 nucleotides are TGTGCCAGCAGCCAAGATCTCGGGTGGGGGCCTCCCGATGAGCAGTTCTTC. Amino acid sequence: CASSQDLGWGPPDEQFF. Combining the CDR3 with reference TRBV14 and TRBJ2-1 gives the whole variable domain EAGVTQFPSHSVIEKGQTVTLRCDPISGHDNLYWYRRVMGKEIKFLLHFVKESKQDESGMPNNRFLAERTGGTYSTLKVQPAELEDSGVYFCASSQDLGWGPPDEQFFGPGTRLTVL.

In its sample, this clonotype was seen many times. The chain joins TRBV7-9 to TRBJ2-3, with D perhaps matching TRBD2 (6 bases). The CDR3 consists of 15 residues. The V gene lost 6 bases and the J gene lost 0 bases, with 13 bases spanning the gap. Germline V lookup: CDR1 SEHNR, CDR2 FQNEAQ (reference sequence). The CDR3 region is CASRPLGTSTDTQYF. The CDR3 coding sequence is TGTGCCAGCAGGCCTTTGGGGACTAGCACAGATACGCAGTATTTT.

This clonotype was seen many times. The rearrangement links TRBV29-1 to TRBJ2-1, with D perhaps being TRBD1 or TRBD2 (6 bases each). Looked up from germline, CDR1 is SQVTM and CDR2 is ANQGSEA. Trimming stripped 3 bases from V and 2 bases from J, with 11 bases between. This CDR3 spans 14 amino acids. The CDR3 DNA sequence: TGCAGCGTTGATGCCGGGGGCCCCTACAATGAGCAGTTCTTC. Its protein product is CSVDAGGPYNEQFF.

This clonotype was observed at least ten times. The CDR3 DNA reads as TGCAGTGCTAGTATAGGGGGCCAAGATACGCAGTATTTT. The encoded protein is CSASIGGQDTQYF. The chain joins TRBV20-1 to TRBJ2-3; 7 bases fit TRBD1. V shed 3 bases, J shed 5 bases, and the junction held 5 bases outside the gene matches. The length of the CDR3 is 13 residues. Germline loops: CDR1 DFQATT, CDR2 SNEGSKA (reference sequence).